This T cell receptor beta chain comes out of a study of human T cells and chemical hapten exposure. Study-wide background: In the sensitization step, 2% DPC was placed on approximately 2 cm by approximately 2 cm of upper inner arm skin.

CDR1 SGHTA and CDR2 FQGNSA come from the germline V gene. V dropped 2 bases and J dropped 4; count of bases not matched to a gene: 6. The length of the CDR3 is 15 residues. This sample's time point: patch test 1, 2 weeks after DPC sensitization. The treatment here: therapeutic diphenylcyclopropenone sensitization with weekly scalp DPC. Blood draws preceded each patch test application. In the library, unique molecular identifiers were attached to individual cDNA molecules. Via MiXCR, TCRdb re-called the RACE reads, giving one row per CDR3 protein. The top ten clones hold over 2% of a sample with about 360,000 distinct CDR3 sequences, 4% to 5.5% of them seen once.

The sequencing used whole blood, collected in connection with sensitization to the hapten diphenylcyclopropenone (DPC). The V gene is TRBV7-2, the J gene TRBJ2-5, with 8 bases fitting TRBD2. The TCR sequence derives from a woman aged 50 to 60 with alopecia areata. Some clones in this sample may be carry-over from other donors' samples. The CDR3 spells CASSLPMSGGETQYF. CDR3 bases: TGTGCCAGCAGCTTACCTATGAGCGGGGGAGAGACCCAGTACTTC.